This entry features one TCR beta chain sequence. The clone's antigen remains unknown. Within one base of it there is no much larger clone, and no base qualities were kept. This record belongs to a study of cytotoxic CD8 clonotypes in ibrutinib-treated CLL (dated by TCRdb to the early 2020s). In terms of the full investigation: The cohort had some eleven relapsed/refractory and more than 14 treatment-naive patients; 17 to 18 were IGHV unmutated. Responses were partial in around 25 patients and complete in 2; after median approximately 5.5 years follow-up, 14 stayed in remission and roughly twelve progressed. Patients were still on ibrutinib when every remission and progressive disease sample was collected. Samples at response were collected after a median of 12 months of treatment, with a range of roughly 6 to 40 months. Of the 86 people in the trial, approximately 26 had longitudinal samples available. Cryopreserved peripheral blood mononuclear cells were collected before treatment, at response, and at either disease progression or sustained remission. On average, each sample yielded roughly 260,000 productive templates and 85,000 to 95,000 productive rearrangements. Findings and caveats that apply to the study as a whole: Public clonotypes were rare and either shrank or stayed stable during treatment, and the rise in clonality at ibrutinib response reflected expansion of private clonotypes. Clonality increased at ibrutinib response, stayed stable in sustained remission, and fell back toward baseline at progression. Baseline clonality was found to be higher than that of age-matched healthy donors and was strongly correlated with circulating CD8+ T-cell counts. Lymph node repertoires were not examined, and the timing of sampling was not matched between patients in sustained remission and those whose disease progressed.

On a MiSeq, deep resolution sequencing aimed for a depth between 1 in 1 million and 1 in 200,000 T cells, with each clonotype covered 10x on average. The immunoSEQ hsTCRB Kit was used to generate TCR beta libraries. The study's own analysis went as follows. Data were analyzed with ImmunoSEQ Data Assistant and ImmunoSEQ Analyzer, with V, D and J genes assigned per IMGT definitions. Clonality, which ranges from 0 to 1, was calculated as one minus the normalized Shannon entropy of productive rearrangement frequencies. Only overrepresented clonotypes making up at least 0.05% of each patient's repertoire were included in the public clonotype analysis. Roughly 13 repertoires from age-matched healthy donors, obtained from immuneACCESS, served as clonality controls. TCRdb provides this immuneACCESS table in a form limited to in-frame rearrangements. Some clones are lacking; in checked studies, under half of them reflect an unresolved V gene, and why the rest are absent is not known. Clone size and V and J calls were adopted from that table, with D and trimming inferred from the DNA. The sample has just under 70,000 clones on record, roughly 72% of them singletons. The ten largest clones take up approximately 6.2% of the sample.

From cysteine to phenylalanine, the CDR3 is 13 amino acids long. The DNA shown is the 39-base CDR3, in frame from base 1. V lost 1 base and J lost 0 bases; the stretch between them is 1 base long. CDR1 LGHNA and CDR2 YSLEER are derived from the germline V gene. Taken with the paper, the label for time point translates to: 12 months on ibrutinib. Approximately 2 micrograms of genomic DNA were extracted from cryopreserved PBMCs for TCR beta library preparation. Longitudinal blood samples from CLL patients receiving ibrutinib monotherapy were subjected to high-throughput TCR beta sequencing. The patients took part in an open-label, single-center phase 2 trial of ibrutinib monotherapy.

This material consisted of PBMCs, taken after 12 months of ibrutinib treatment. The chain links TRBV4-3 with TRBJ1-5; no D gene is confidently identified. This TCR was recovered from a human donor with chronic lymphocytic leukemia. DNA sequence: TGCGCCAGCAGCCAAGGTAGCAATCAGCCCCAGCATTTT. Translated, it reads CASSQGSNQPQHF.